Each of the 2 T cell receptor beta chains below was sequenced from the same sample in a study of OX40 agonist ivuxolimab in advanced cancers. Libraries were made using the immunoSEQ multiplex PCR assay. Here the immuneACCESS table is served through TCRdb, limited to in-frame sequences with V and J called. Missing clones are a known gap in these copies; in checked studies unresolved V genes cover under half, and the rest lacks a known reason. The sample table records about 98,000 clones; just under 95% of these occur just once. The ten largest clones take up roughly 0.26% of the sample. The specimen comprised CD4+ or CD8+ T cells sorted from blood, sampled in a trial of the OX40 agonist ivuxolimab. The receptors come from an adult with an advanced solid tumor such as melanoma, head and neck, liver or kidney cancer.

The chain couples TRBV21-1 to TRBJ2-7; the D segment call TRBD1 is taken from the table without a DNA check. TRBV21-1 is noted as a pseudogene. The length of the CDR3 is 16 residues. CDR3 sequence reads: CASSKRDRADSYEQYV. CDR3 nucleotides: TGTGCCAGCAGCAAACGGGACAGGGCCGATTCCTACGAGCAGTACGTC.

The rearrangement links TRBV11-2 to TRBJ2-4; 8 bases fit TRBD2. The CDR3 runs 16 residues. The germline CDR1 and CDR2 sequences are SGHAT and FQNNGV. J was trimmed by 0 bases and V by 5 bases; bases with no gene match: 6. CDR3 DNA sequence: TGTGCCAGCAGCCCCTGGACTAGCAGAGCCAAAAACATTCAGTACTTC. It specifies CASSPWTSRAKNIQYF.